These 17 T cell receptor beta chains were sequenced from one sample in a study of blood T cell repertoires in COVID-19. Profiled with immunoSEQ multiplex PCR; TCRdb holds only in-frame clones, not every one. This sample has 150,000 to 200,000 clones, with 80% to 90% found just once. Sequencing was done on a sample of PBMCs or T cells enriched from blood (not recorded which). The receptors derive from a man aged 45-65 years who had recovered from COVID-19.

V usage is TRBV3-1 (or the pseudogene TRBV3-2) and J usage is TRBJ1-2; D not resolved. CDR3 size: 17 residues. CDR1 is LGHDT and CDR2 is YNNKEL in the germline V gene (reference sequence). V was shortened by 0 bases and J by 0 bases, with 14 bases between the two germline ends. DNA for the CDR3: TGTGCCAGCAGCCAAGATGGGCATAAAGGTACTAACTATGGCTACACCTTC. This codes for CASSQDGHKGTNYGYTF.

The V call is TRBV6-5, the J call TRBJ2-5; no firm D call. Trimming shortened V by 2 bases and J by 2 bases, and 9 bases separated the two germline ends. Germline V gives CDR1 MNHEY, CDR2 SVGAGI. The CDR3 spans 14 residues. The CDR3 reads CASSYMAVQETQYF. The CDR3 coding sequence is TGTGCCAGCAGTTACATGGCAGTTCAAGAGACCCAGTACTTC.

V gene TRBV6-2 or TRBV6-3 combines with J gene TRBJ1-2; a weak D match, TRBD1 (6 bases). From germline, CDR1 is MNHEY and CDR2 SVGEGT. The CDR3 consists of 13 residues. V lost 6 bases to trimming and J lost 7 bases, with 15 bases between them. The CDR3 nucleotides are TGTGCCAGCAGCGACACAGGGTTTTTTGGCTACACCTTC. Translated: CASSDTGFFGYTF.

The chain joins TRBV7-9 to TRBJ2-3; 11 bases align to TRBD2. Germline assignment: CDR1 SEHNR and CDR2 FQNEAQ (reference sequence). The CDR3 totals 17 residues. Unmatched junction bases numbered 9, after V lost 5 bases and J lost 2 bases. For the CDR3, the DNA is TGTGCCAGCAGCGACTCCGGGACTAGCGGATTCACAGATACGCAGTATTTT. Residues: CASSDSGTSGFTDTQYF.

This clone has just one count. The chain joins TRBV28 to TRBJ1-2, with a tentative D call TRBD1 (6 bases). Germline-derived CDR1 and CDR2 are MDHEN and SYDVKM. The CDR3 spans 19 residues. V was shortened by 3 bases and J by 4 bases, with 27 bases between the two germline ends. In DNA, the CDR3 is TGTGCCAGCAGTTTGTCCCCGATTAGGGGGATGCGGGGGAGCTATGGCTACACCTTC. It codes for CASSLSPIRGMRGSYGYTF.

V and J are TRBV5-6 and TRBJ1-6; D might be TRBD1 (5 bases). The CDR3 has 15 amino acids. CDR1 and CDR2 from the germline V gene are SGHDT and YYEEEE. V was cut by 4 bases and J by 7 bases, with 15 bases left in between. CDR3 region: CASSRRTGGNSPLHF. The CDR3 DNA follows: TGTGCCAGCAGCCGACGGACCGGGGGGAATTCACCCCTCCACTTT.

A single count supports this clone. The V gene is TRBV5-5, the J gene TRBJ2-3; 7 bases are a match to TRBD1. The germline gives CDR1 SGHKS, CDR2 YYEKEE (reference sequence). V gave up 4 bases and J gave up 1 base; unmatched junction bases: 3. The CDR3 is made up of 14 amino acids. CDR3 amino acids: CASSPTGRTDTQYF. The CDR3 DNA sequence: TGTGCCAGCAGCCCGACAGGGCGCACAGATACGCAGTATTTT.

The chain carries TRBV27 and TRBJ1-5, with D unresolved. The germline V gene has CDR1 MNHEY and CDR2 SMNVEV (reference sequence). The germline V and J ends were trimmed by 2 bases and 6 bases, with 8 bases remaining between them. This CDR3 is built from 13 residues. The CDR3 nucleotides read TGTGCCAGCAGTTTACGAGGGCTTCAGCCCCAGCATTTT. It encodes CASSLRGLQPQHF.

This clone appeared a few times. This chain connects TRBV6-1 to TRBJ2-1; possible D gene TRBD1, 5 bases. The V gene's germline CDR1 is MNHNS and CDR2 SASEGT. Trimming pared 2 bases from V and 2 bases from J, leaving 13 bases between. The CDR3 runs 16 residues. CDR3 sequence: CASSEFVRGTYNEQFF. Here the CDR3 DNA reads TGTGCCAGCAGTGAATTTGTTAGGGGTACCTACAATGAGCAGTTCTTC.

The V call is TRBV2, the J call TRBJ2-2; D not resolved. Trimming left V 8 bases short and J 3 bases short, with 16 bases between. The germline V gene encodes CDR1 SNHLY and CDR2 FYNNEI. The CDR3 consists of 15 residues. CDR3 sequence: CASQRVSVHTGELFF. CDR3 nucleotides: TGTGCCAGCCAACGGGTGTCTGTACACACCGGGGAGCTGTTTTTT.

The V gene is TRBV28, the J gene TRBJ1-1; maybe TRBD1 (6 bases). V was pared by 8 bases and J by 7 bases, with 17 bases between. The CDR3 covers 13 residues. Per the germline V gene, CDR1 is MDHEN and CDR2 is SYDVKM. The CDR3 sequence: CASLSGGRVEAFF. The CDR3, as DNA: TGTGCCAGCCTAAGCGGGGGGCGGGTTGAAGCTTTCTTT.

This clone was counted only a few times. The rearrangement links TRBV5-1 to TRBJ1-2; D uncertain. V gave up 3 bases and J gave up 4 bases, with 10 bases separating them. Germline V gene lookup returns CDR1 SGHRS and CDR2 YFSETQ. The CDR3 totals 13 residues. The CDR3 coding sequence is TGCGCCAGCAGCTCCGGGGATCCCTATGGCTACACCTTC. This gives the protein CASSSGDPYGYTF.

J is TRBJ2-5 and V is TRBV10-3, with TRBD1 matching 7 bases. In germline, CDR1 is ENHRY, CDR2 SYGVKD. V gave up 3 bases and J gave up 4 bases; unmatched junction bases: 5. This CDR3 has 14 residues. This CDR3 reads CAISDTRGPETQYF. The CDR3 DNA follows: TGTGCCATCAGTGACACAAGGGGGCCAGAGACCCAGTACTTC.

This chain connects TRBV6-5 to TRBJ1-5; weak D call: TRBD1 (6 bases). This CDR3 region has 15 residues. Trimming removed 2 bases from V and 7 bases from J, with 15 bases in between. The germline V gene has CDR1 MNHEY and CDR2 SVGAGI. Here the CDR3 reads CASSYTHRVGQPQHF. The CDR3 nucleotides read TGTGCCAGCAGTTACACACACAGGGTAGGCCAGCCCCAGCATTTT.

The chain couples TRBV3-1 (or the pseudogene TRBV3-2) to TRBJ2-5; perhaps TRBD1 as D (5 bases). The germline V gene has CDR1 LGHDT and CDR2 YNNKEL (reference sequence). The CDR3 length is 18 residues. Trimming stripped 3 bases from V and 4 bases from J, with 24 bases between. This chain's CDR3 is CASSQEWGAAAPRETQYF. The CDR3 DNA follows: TGTGCCAGCAGCCAGGAGTGGGGCGCGGCGGCCCCAAGAGAGACCCAGTACTTC.

The V gene is TRBV5-1, the J gene TRBJ1-3; D not certain. V gave up 1 base and J gave up 0 bases, with 5 bases separating them. Germline CDR1 SGHRS, CDR2 YFSETQ. CDR3 length: 14 amino acids. The CDR3 nucleotides read TGCGCCAGCAGCTTGATCAGCTCTGGAAACACCATATATTTT. Its protein is CASSLISSGNTIYF. The variable domain in full, completed from reference TRBV5-1 and TRBJ1-3, reads KAGVTQTPRYLIKTRGQQVTLSCSPISGHRSVSWYQQTPGQGLQFLFEYFSETQRNKGNFPGRFSGRQFSNSRSEMNVSTLELGDSALYLCASSLISSGNTIYFGEGSWLTVV.

The chain is built from TRBV5-6 and TRBJ2-1; maybe TRBD1 (6 bases). Between the trimmed V and J ends, which lost 2 bases and 0 bases, there was a span of 15 bases. The CDR3 spans 17 residues. Per germline, CDR1 SGHDT and CDR2 YYEEEE. The CDR3: CASSFLWGPSSYNEQFF. The CDR3 coding sequence is TGTGCCAGCAGCTTCCTGTGGGGGCCGAGCTCCTACAATGAGCAGTTCTTC.